The clone carrying this T cell receptor (beta chain) was observed a handful of times. TCRdb re-called the RT-PCR reads with MiXCR, one entry per CDR3 protein. This sample has some 150,000 distinct CDR3 sequences, with over 9.5% found just once. This sample is part of a study of response to subunit inactivated influenza vaccine. A further study also used this sample, focusing on T cells expressing NK-cell markers. That report adds: Libraries used 5'RACE template switching adding universal primer site and UMIs. Several of the experiments relied on an anti-gamma-delta TCR antibody so that only alpha-beta TCR T cells were sorted.

Sequencing used CD8+ T cells sorted from PBMCs, obtained 12 days after vaccination. This receptor was obtained from a man aged 50-60 years who received an inactivated influenza vaccine.

CDR3 sequence: CASSQGRIRYNEQFF. In DNA form, the CDR3 reads TGTGCCAGCAGCCAGGGCCGAATTCGTTACAATGAGCAGTTCTTC. The chain carries TRBV3-1 and TRBJ2-1; D is ambiguous. CDR1 is LGHDT, CDR2 YNNKEL, per germline (reference sequence). This CDR3 region has 15 residues. V lost 3 bases to trimming and J lost 4 bases, with 13 bases between them.